These 25 T cell receptor beta chains came from one sample sequenced in a study of long-term antiretroviral therapy in people with HIV. The assay used was immunoSEQ (version v3.0), run at survey level. Only in-frame clones appear in the TCRdb table, and some are missing; sequencing was by immunoSEQ multiplex PCR. The table lists about 24,000 clones, around three quarters of them singletons. The sample here was unsorted PBMCs, taken 1.2 years after starting antiretroviral therapy. The receptors originated from a woman aged 40 to 55 with HIV.

This chain joins TRBV7-2 and TRBJ1-2, with TRBD1 matching over 8 bases. Germline V gene data show CDR1 as SGHTA and CDR2 as FQGNSA. The CDR3 extends over 14 amino acids. The V segment lost 5 bases and the J segment 4 bases; nucleotides outside the gene matches: 6. The CDR3 nucleotides are TGTGCCAGCAGCCAAAGACAGGGGAGCTATGGCTACACCTTC. It specifies CASSQRQGSYGYTF.

The V call is TRBV5-6, the J call TRBJ1-1; 9 bases line up with TRBD1. The V gene's germline CDR1 is SGHDT and CDR2 YYEEEE. The trim removed 3 bases at V and 7 bases at J, leaving 7 bases unmatched. The CDR3 sequence is 14 residues long. CDR3 sequence reads: CASSSGQGKGEAFF. The CDR3 coding sequence is TGTGCCAGCAGCTCCGGACAGGGGAAGGGTGAAGCTTTCTTT. The full variable domain, completed using reference TRBV5-6 and TRBJ1-1, is DAGVTQSPTHLIKTRGQQVTLRCSPKSGHDTVSWYQQALGQGPQFIFQYYEEEERQRGNFPDRFSGHQFPNYSSELNVNALLLGDSALYLCASSSGQGKGEAFFGQGTRLTVV.

The chain uses TRBV5-1 and TRBJ2-1; TRBD1 is a possible D gene (5 bases). Germline V gene sequence: CDR1 SGHRS, CDR2 YFSETQ. V lost 0 bases and J 8 bases, leaving 18 bases between the germline ends. CDR3 length: 16 amino acids. The CDR3 loop reads CASSLGRRGSGYEQFF. CDR3 nucleotide sequence: TGCGCCAGCAGCTTGGGCAGGCGTGGATCAGGGTATGAGCAGTTCTTC.

The V gene is TRBV5-1, the J gene TRBJ1-1, with a tentative D call TRBD1 (5 bases). The CDR3 spans 13 residues. The germline V gene encodes CDR1 SGHRS and CDR2 YFSETQ. The V and J ends lost 0 bases and 8 bases respectively, with 11 bases between them. CDR3: CASSLVGGGEAFF. The CDR3 DNA reads as TGCGCCAGCAGCTTGGTAGGTGGGGGGGAAGCTTTCTTT.

This clone was recorded a few times. The chain is built from TRBV14 and TRBJ2-5, with D unclear. The CDR3 is made up of 15 amino acids. Germline loops: CDR1 SGHDN, CDR2 FVKESK. Trimming cost V 4 bases and J 7 bases, with 19 bases left between them. The CDR3, as DNA: TGTGCCAGCAGCCCCGTGGTGGGAATGGTCGGGACCCAGTACTTC. Translating gives CASSPVVGMVGTQYF.

The V gene is TRBV2, the J gene TRBJ1-5; D ambiguous. Germline assignment: CDR1 SNHLY and CDR2 FYNNEI. V was trimmed by 2 bases and J by 0 bases, leaving 11 bases between them. The CDR3 is 16 amino acids. The chain's CDR3 is CASSETSLNSNQPQHF. CDR3 DNA sequence: TGTGCCAGCAGTGAAACCTCCCTTAATAGCAATCAGCCCCAGCATTTT.

This sequence joins TRBV7-9 and TRBJ2-7; a weak D match, TRBD1 (6 bases). CDR1 and CDR2 from the germline V gene are SEHNR and FQNEAQ (reference sequence). The V end lost 1 base, the J end lost 2 bases, and 12 bases lay between the germline ends. The CDR3 spans 15 residues. DNA of the CDR3: TGTGCCAGCAGCTTAGTGAGCAGGGGAACCTACGAGCAGTACTTC. This codes for CASSLVSRGTYEQYF.

This chain links TRBV4-1 with TRBJ1-2; TRBD1 agrees at 9 bases. Looked up from germline, CDR1 is MGHRA and CDR2 is YSYEKL. The V segment lost 0 bases and the J segment 4 bases; nucleotides outside the gene matches: 9. The CDR3 is made up of 17 amino acids. The CDR3 loop is CASSQDIGDREIYGYTF. The CDR3 coding sequence is TGCGCCAGCAGCCAAGATATTGGGGACAGGGAGATCTATGGCTACACCTTC.

This chain connects TRBV5-1 to TRBJ1-1; TRBD1 might be the D (6 bases). Germline V CDR1 and CDR2: SGHRS, YFSETQ. Trimming removed 4 bases from V and 5 bases from J, with 18 bases in between. The CDR3 runs 15 residues. This CDR3 reads CASSLAPGGGTEAFF. DNA for the CDR3: TGCGCCAGCAGCCTCGCCCCTGGGGGCGGAACTGAAGCTTTCTTT.

V and J are TRBV6-1 and TRBJ2-7; a weak D match, TRBD1 (6 bases). The CDR3 totals 16 residues. Germline V lookup: CDR1 MNHNS, CDR2 SASEGT. V lost 0 bases and J 3 bases, leaving 15 bases between the germline ends. CDR3 DNA: TGTGCCAGCAGTGAAGCGAGGAGACAGGCGGGCTACGAGCAGTACTTC. This gives the protein CASSEARRQAGYEQYF.

The chain couples TRBV16 to TRBJ2-7; D is perhaps TRBD1 (5 bases). The CDR3 consists of 13 residues. V lost 4 bases and J 0 bases, leaving 7 bases between the germline ends. The germline CDR1 and CDR2 sequences are KGHSY and FQNENV. In nucleotides, the CDR3 is TGTGCCAGCAGCCTCGGACACTCCTACGAGCAGTACTTC. Translating it yields CASSLGHSYEQYF. Based on the CDR3 plus reference TRBV16 and TRBJ2-7, the full variable domain is GEEVAQTPKHLVRGEGQKAKLYCAPIKGHSYVFWYQQVLKNEFKFLISFQNENVFDETGMPKERFSAKCLPNSPCSLEIQATKLEDSAVYFCASSLGHSYEQYFGPGTRLTVT.

The V call is TRBV5-4, the J call TRBJ1-5; no firm D call. Germline V gene data show CDR1 as SGHNT and CDR2 as YYREEE (reference sequence). The CDR3 contains 14 residues. The ends were cut back, 0 bases at V and 5 bases at J, with 9 bases in the middle. In DNA form, the CDR3 reads TGTGCCAGCAGCTTGGGAATCAGAGATCAGCCCCAGCATTTT. Protein product: CASSLGIRDQPQHF.

The rearrangement links TRBV6-1 to TRBJ1-1, with unresolved D. The CDR3 has 11 amino acids. The germline gives CDR1 MNHNS, CDR2 SASEGT. V shed 6 bases and J shed 8 bases, with 10 bases lying between them. CDR3 nucleotides: TGTGCCAGCAGGGCGGGCAGGGAAGCTTTCTTT. Protein product: CASRAGREAFF.

V usage is TRBV5-6 and J usage is TRBJ1-6; D gene uncertain. Trimming removed 0 bases at V and 9 bases at J, with 4 bases between. The CDR3 runs 12 residues. Germline V gene data show CDR1 as SGHDT and CDR2 as YYEEEE. This CDR3 reads CASSLASSPLHF. CDR3 nucleotide sequence: TGTGCCAGCAGCTTGGCCTCTTCACCCCTCCACTTT.

The V call is TRBV7-9, the J call TRBJ2-3, with TRBD1 as a possible D gene (6 bases). The V and J ends lost 6 bases and 4 bases respectively, with 11 bases between them. The CDR3 spans 13 residues. The germline V gene has CDR1 SEHNR and CDR2 FQNEAQ (reference sequence). CDR3 region: CASSFKGADTQYF. The DNA for the CDR3 is TGTGCCAGCAGTTTTAAGGGGGCAGATACGCAGTATTTT. The full variable domain, rest sourced from reference TRBV7-9 and TRBJ2-3, is DTGVSQNPRHKITKRGQNVTFRCDPISEHNRLYWYRQTLGQGPEFLTYFQNEAQLEKSRLLSDRFSAERPKGSFSTLEIQRTEQGDSAMYLCASSFKGADTQYFGPGTRLTVL.

The chain couples TRBV27 to TRBJ1-1; D unresolved. The CDR3 runs 11 residues. Trimming removed 5 bases at V and 5 bases at J, with 6 bases between. Germline CDR1 and CDR2: MNHEY and SMNVEV (reference sequence). The CDR3 nucleotides are TGTGCCAGCAGTCACGGGACTGAAGCTTTCTTT. It yields the protein CASSHGTEAFF.

V and J are TRBV30 and TRBJ1-5; D ambiguous. The length of the CDR3 is 13 residues. Germline-derived CDR1 and CDR2 are GTSNPN and SVGIG (reference sequence). Between the trimmed V and J ends, which lost 3 bases and 4 bases, there was a span of 10 bases. This CDR3 reads CAWSVTENQPQHF. The CDR3 DNA reads TGTGCCTGGAGCGTAACAGAAAATCAGCCCCAGCATTTT.

This clone was seen just once. This chain joins TRBV7-8 and TRBJ2-2; 12 bases line up with TRBD2. The CDR3 has 18 residues. V shed 7 bases and J 7 bases; nucleotides not matched to a gene: 16. Germline values: CDR1 SGHVS, CDR2 FQNEAQ. As DNA, the CDR3 is TGTGCCAGCACCCCTCTCACCCCCCTAGCGGGAGGGCACGGGGAGCTGTTTTTT. The encoded protein is CASTPLTPLAGGHGELFF. The entire variable domain, with the rest obtained from reference TRBV7-8 and TRBJ2-2, is as follows: GAGVSQSPRYKVAKRGQDVALRCDPISGHVSLFWYQQALGQGPEFLTYFQNEAQLDKSGLPSDRFFAERPEGSVSTLKIQRTQQEDSAVYLCASTPLTPLAGGHGELFFGEGSRLTVL.

The chain carries TRBV4-1 and TRBJ2-5; TRBD2 might be the D (5 bases). V gave up 5 bases and J gave up 3 bases, with 19 bases separating them. The CDR3 spans 16 residues. Germline lookup yields CDR1 MGHRA and CDR2 YSYEKL. This CDR3 is CASSSSSGGWEETQYF. For the CDR3, the DNA is TGCGCCAGCAGCTCCTCGTCGGGCGGGTGGGAAGAGACCCAGTACTTC.

This chain joins TRBV19 and TRBJ1-2, with a possible D match to TRBD1 (5 bases). The V gene's germline CDR1 is LNHDA and CDR2 SQIVND (reference sequence). The CDR3 is made up of 16 amino acids. Between the trimmed V and J ends, which lost 7 bases and 5 bases, there was a span of 23 bases. The CDR3 DNA reads TGTGCCAGTACCCCGGCGGGACTCGGCACGTCATATGGCTACACCTTC. Encoded protein: CASTPAGLGTSYGYTF.

This sequence joins TRBV7-8 and TRBJ2-5; D is ambiguous. Germline lookup yields CDR1 SGHVS and CDR2 FQNEAQ. V was trimmed by 3 bases and J by 4 bases, leaving 6 bases between them. This CDR3 is 12 amino acids long. The CDR3 loop is CASSFFRETQYF. The CDR3 region has the DNA TGTGCCAGCAGCTTTTTCCGAGAGACCCAGTACTTC.

This clone appeared a few times. The chain carries TRBV25-1 and TRBJ1-1; 8 positions agree with TRBD1. The CDR3 loop spans 13 amino acids. V dropped 4 bases and J dropped 9; count of bases not matched to a gene: 7. Germline-derived CDR1 and CDR2 are MGHDK and SYGVNS. The CDR3 region is CASSAGQGRQAFF. The CDR3 nucleotides read TGTGCCAGCAGTGCCGGACAGGGCCGACAAGCTTTCTTT.

This chain joins TRBV19 and TRBJ2-7; 8 bases agree with TRBD2. CDR1 LNHDA and CDR2 SQIVND come from the germline V gene (reference sequence). The ends lost 11 bases at V and 2 bases at J; junction bases unmatched: 8. The CDR3 loop spans 13 amino acids. The CDR3 spells CAPTCGGTYEQYF. CDR3 in DNA: TGTGCCCCTACATGCGGGGGGACCTACGAGCAGTACTTC.

By sample fraction, this clone is medium-sized (0.01 to 0.1%). V is TRBV7-9 and J is TRBJ1-6; unclear D gene. Per germline, CDR1 SEHNR and CDR2 FQNEAQ (reference sequence). The CDR3 covers 17 residues. The ends were cut back, 0 bases at V and 10 bases at J, with 19 bases in the middle. The CDR3 loop reads CASSLARVDGLGSPLHF. CDR3 sequence (DNA): TGTGCCAGCAGCTTAGCGAGGGTGGACGGATTGGGATCACCCCTCCACTTT.

The chain uses TRBV6-1 and TRBJ1-5; 7 bases align to TRBD1. The CDR3 covers 14 residues. The V gene end was trimmed by 1 base and the J gene end by 9 bases; junction bases not matched to a gene: 6. Germline assignment: CDR1 MNHNS and CDR2 SASEGT. The CDR3 loop is CASSEGTGYLPQHF. The DNA of the CDR3 is TGTGCCAGCAGTGAAGGGACAGGTTACTTGCCCCAGCATTTT.